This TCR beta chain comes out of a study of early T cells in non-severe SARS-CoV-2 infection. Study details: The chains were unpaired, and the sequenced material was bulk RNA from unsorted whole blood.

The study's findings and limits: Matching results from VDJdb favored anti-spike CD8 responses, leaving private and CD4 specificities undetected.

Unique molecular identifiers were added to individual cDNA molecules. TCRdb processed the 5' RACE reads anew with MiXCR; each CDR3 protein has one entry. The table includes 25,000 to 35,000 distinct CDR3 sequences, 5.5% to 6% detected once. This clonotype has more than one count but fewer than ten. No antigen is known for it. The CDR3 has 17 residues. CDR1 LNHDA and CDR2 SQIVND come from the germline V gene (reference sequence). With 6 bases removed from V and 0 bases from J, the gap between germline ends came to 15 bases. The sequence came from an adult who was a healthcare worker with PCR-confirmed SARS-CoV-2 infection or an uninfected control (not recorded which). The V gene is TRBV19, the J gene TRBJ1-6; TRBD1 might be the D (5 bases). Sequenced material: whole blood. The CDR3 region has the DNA TGTGCCAGTAGGCCCCAGACAGATCTCTCCTATAATTCACCCCTCCACTTT. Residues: CASRPQTDLSYNSPLHF.